Presented here are 20 T cell receptor beta chains from one specimen sequenced in a study of chemoradiotherapy in HPV16-positive cancers. Some clones are missing from TCRdb's copy, which holds only in-frame ones; the method was immunoSEQ multiplex PCR. The top ten hold 4% to 4.5% of the sample, which has 65,000 to 80,000 clones, 85% to 90% seen once. Sequencing used blood, obtained from a patient who underwent chemoradiotherapy. These receptors all come from a human donor with HPV-associated anogenital cancer.

This chain joins TRBV10-1 and TRBJ2-2, with D uncertain. The germline gives CDR1 WNHNN, CDR2 SYGVQD (reference sequence). The V and J ends lost 4 bases and 3 bases respectively, with 12 bases between them. The length of the CDR3 is 15 residues. The chain's CDR3 is CASSVERVHTGELFF. CDR3 sequence (DNA): TGCGCCAGCAGTGTGGAAAGGGTCCACACCGGGGAGCTGTTTTTT.

This chain links TRBV7-6 with TRBJ1-2, with D possibly being TRBD1 (6 bases). The CDR3 consists of 15 residues. CDR1 is SGHVS, CDR2 FNYEAQ, per germline. The ends were cut back, 5 bases at V and 2 bases at J, with 15 bases in the middle. As DNA, the CDR3 is TGTGCCAGCAGCCGCGGCGGCAGGGGAAACTATGGCTACACCTTC. It translates to CASSRGGRGNYGYTF.

The chain joins TRBV5-1 to TRBJ1-1; TRBD1 might be the D (5 bases). Looked up from germline, CDR1 is SGHRS and CDR2 is YFSETQ. The CDR3 covers 16 residues. Trimming left V 0 bases short and J 4 bases short, with 16 bases between. CDR3 DNA sequence: TGCGCCAGCAGCTTGGGTCCGGGGGGTTCAGGCACTGAAGCTTTCTTT. As protein: CASSLGPGGSGTEAFF.

The rearrangement uses TRBV18 and TRBJ1-3; D may be TRBD1 (5 bases). CDR3 length equals 15 residues. Germline CDR1 is KGHSH and CDR2 is LQKENI. V was shortened by 3 bases and J by 2 bases, with 11 bases between the two germline ends. As DNA, the CDR3 is TGTGCCAGCTCACCCTCAGGGTCCCCTGGAAACACCATATATTTT. Translated: CASSPSGSPGNTIYF.

This chain uses TRBV27 with TRBJ2-7, with D uncertain. Trimming removed 4 bases at V and 4 bases at J, with 11 bases between. This CDR3 contains 13 residues. Per the germline V gene, CDR1 is MNHEY and CDR2 is SMNVEV (reference sequence). The CDR3 reads CASSSVSGYEQYF. DNA of the CDR3: TGTGCCAGCAGTTCAGTCTCCGGGTACGAGCAGTACTTC.

This sequence joins TRBV2 and TRBJ1-2, with 8 nucleotides matching TRBD1. V shed 9 bases, J shed 7 bases, and the junction held 16 bases outside the gene matches. This CDR3 spans 15 amino acids. Germline V gives CDR1 SNHLY, CDR2 FYNNEI. The CDR3 is CAREFKRTGLGGYTF. The CDR3 DNA reads as TGTGCCAGAGAATTCAAGAGGACAGGGCTGGGTGGCTACACCTTC.

The J gene is TRBJ2-7, the V gene TRBV7-3; 7 bases agree with TRBD1. With 5 bases clipped from V and 4 bases from J, the junction kept 5 bases outside the gene matches. In germline, CDR1 is SGHTA, CDR2 FQGTGA. The CDR3 length is 13 residues. CDR3 in amino acids: CASSAPTGYEQYF. The CDR3 DNA reads as TGTGCCAGCAGCGCCCCGACAGGGTACGAGCAGTACTTC.

The J gene is TRBJ1-1, the V gene TRBV5-1; 7 bases agree with TRBD1. This CDR3 region has 15 residues. Germline V lookup: CDR1 SGHRS, CDR2 YFSETQ. V trimming: 4 bases; J trimming: 0 bases; junction bases outside the gene matches: 6. CDR3 nucleotide sequence: TGCGCCAGCAGCCCGACGGGACAGATGAACACTGAAGCTTTCTTT. Its protein product is CASSPTGQMNTEAFF. Complete variable domain (other parts from reference TRBV5-1 and TRBJ1-1): KAGVTQTPRYLIKTRGQQVTLSCSPISGHRSVSWYQQTPGQGLQFLFEYFSETQRNKGNFPGRFSGRQFSNSRSEMNVSTLELGDSALYLCASSPTGQMNTEAFFGQGTRLTVV.

The chain has TRBV11-1 and TRBJ2-7, with 7 bases that match TRBD1. V trimming: 5 bases; J trimming: 0 bases; junction bases outside the gene matches: 10. The CDR3 length is 16 residues. Germline V lookup: CDR1 SGHAT, CDR2 FQDESV (reference sequence). CDR3 coding DNA: TGTGCCAGCAGCAAAGGGGGCGGTGTGAGCTCCTACGAGCAGTACTTC. Protein product: CASSKGGGVSSYEQYF.

V and J are TRBV19 and TRBJ2-1; 9 bases agree with TRBD2. V lost 5 bases to trimming and J lost 4 bases; unmatched junction nucleotides: 6. The CDR3 has 15 residues. Germline V gene sequence: CDR1 LNHDA, CDR2 SQIVND (reference sequence). The CDR3 sequence: CASSAVAGVYNEQFF. The DNA for the CDR3 is TGTGCCAGTAGTGCGGTAGCGGGGGTTTACAATGAGCAGTTCTTC.

The chain carries TRBV18 and TRBJ1-2; 7 bases fit TRBD1. In germline, CDR1 is KGHSH, CDR2 LQKENI. The J segment lost 3 bases and the V segment lost 6 bases, leaving 4 bases of the junction unmatched. The CDR3 runs 13 residues. This CDR3 is CASSPDRDYGYTF. DNA for the CDR3: TGTGCCAGCTCTCCCGACAGGGACTATGGCTACACCTTC.

The chain recombines TRBV27 with TRBJ2-3; D unresolved. Germline values: CDR1 MNHEY, CDR2 SMNVEV (reference sequence). The germline V and J ends were trimmed by 5 bases and 0 bases, with 12 bases remaining between them. The CDR3 spans 15 residues. CDR3 amino acids: CASSAGVTSTDTQYF. In nucleotides, the CDR3 is TGTGCCAGCAGTGCTGGAGTTACTAGCACAGATACGCAGTATTTT.

The chain is built from TRBV5-8 and TRBJ1-2; 10 bases are a match to TRBD1. Looked up from germline, CDR1 is SGHTS and CDR2 is YDEGEE. The J segment lost 6 bases and the V segment lost 4 bases, leaving 3 bases of the junction unmatched. This CDR3 contains 13 residues. This CDR3 is CASSLGQGNGYTF. CDR3 DNA: TGTGCCAGCAGCCTGGGACAGGGGAATGGCTACACCTTC.

The chain couples TRBV6-1 to TRBJ2-2, with D perhaps TRBD1 (6 bases). The CDR3 sequence is 13 residues long. V lost 7 bases and J lost 7, with 13 bases in between. Germline V lookup: CDR1 MNHNS, CDR2 SASEGT. The CDR3: CASNRVHGGELFF. In DNA form, the CDR3 reads TGTGCCAGCAACAGGGTCCATGGCGGGGAGCTGTTTTTT.

This chain uses TRBV18 with TRBJ1-2; D is undetermined. The germline V gene has CDR1 KGHSH and CDR2 LQKENI. The CDR3 runs to 12 residues. Between the trimmed V and J ends, which lost 0 bases and 7 bases, there was a span of 6 bases. CDR3 protein: CASSPPLTGYTF. The DNA for the CDR3 is TGTGCCAGCTCACCACCACTTACTGGCTACACCTTC.

The chain is built from TRBV6-6 and TRBJ1-1; D perhaps matches TRBD1 (5 bases). CDR3 length: 15 amino acids. V was trimmed by 4 bases and J by 3 bases, leaving 15 bases between them. CDR1 MNHNY and CDR2 SVGAGI come from the germline V gene (reference sequence). CDR3 residues: CASSSTTGGYTEAFF. The CDR3 DNA is TGTGCCAGCAGTTCCACGACCGGGGGGTACACTGAAGCTTTCTTT.

V usage is TRBV9 and J usage is TRBJ2-1; 7 bases fit TRBD2. With 6 bases clipped from V and 2 bases from J, the junction kept 8 bases outside the gene matches. The CDR3 is 15 amino acids. Looked up from germline, CDR1 is SGDLS and CDR2 is YYNGEE. CDR3 sequence reads: CASKRWDYAYNEQFF. The DNA for the CDR3 is TGTGCCAGCAAGAGGTGGGACTATGCCTACAATGAGCAGTTCTTC.

The chain is built from TRBV9 and TRBJ1-1; D gene uncertain. CDR3 size: 13 residues. The V end was cut by 4 bases, the J end by 10 bases, with 17 bases between. The germline V gene has CDR1 SGDLS and CDR2 YYNGEE. The DNA for the CDR3 is TGTGCCAGCAGCTCTCCCGGCAGGTCTTCAGCTTTCTTT. It codes for CASSSPGRSSAFF.

V is TRBV5-1 and J is TRBJ1-5; possible D gene TRBD1, 5 bases. V dropped 1 base and J dropped 7 bases, with 12 bases sitting between them. Germline CDR1 SGHRS, CDR2 YFSETQ. The CDR3 covers 14 residues. For the CDR3, the DNA is TGCGCCAGCAGCTTGACAGGAGGTGAGCAGCCCCAGCATTTT. It encodes CASSLTGGEQPQHF.

The rearrangement joins TRBV4-2 to TRBJ1-5; no clear D gene. Germline V gene lookup returns CDR1 LGHNA and CDR2 YNFKEQ. The V end was cut by 5 bases, the J end by 5 bases, with 22 bases between. CDR3 size: 17 residues. In DNA, the CDR3 is TGTGCCAGCAGCGCTCACCCTCGGGCGGCGGCTCATCAGCCCCAGCATTTT. It codes for CASSAHPRAAAHQPQHF.